The 30 T cell receptor beta chains below were found in one sample sequenced in a study of control samples from healthy donors and cancer patients. The data were produced by immunoSEQ multiplex PCR, yet TCRdb's version contains in-frame clones alone and is incomplete. The repertoire has 100,000 to 120,000 clones, around 89% of them found once; the top ten carry roughly 4%. The specimen was PBMCs. The receptor set was obtained from an older woman with lung cancer.

V usage is TRBV9 and J usage is TRBJ1-6; 9 bases are a match to TRBD1. V was clipped by 3 bases and J by 3 bases; unmatched bases: 7. CDR3 size: 17 residues. Germline CDR1 SGDLS, CDR2 YYNGEE. The CDR3 loop reads CASSEQVTGGYNSPLHF. The DNA of the CDR3 is TGTGCCAGCAGCGAGCAAGTGACAGGGGGCTATAATTCACCCCTCCACTTT.

The CDR3 protein is CASRPGTNTYSRNTIYF. The DNA of the CDR3 is TGCGCCAGCAGACCTGGGACAAACACGTATTCCCGCAACACCATATATTTT. The J gene is TRBJ1-3, the V gene TRBV5-1; weak D call: TRBD1 (6 bases). Trimming stripped 5 bases from V and 7 bases from J, with 25 bases between. CDR3 length: 17 amino acids. The germline gives CDR1 SGHRS, CDR2 YFSETQ.

The V call is TRBV2, the J call TRBJ2-5; no definite D call. From germline, CDR1 is SNHLY and CDR2 FYNNEI. Deletions cut 7 bases from V and 2 bases from J, with 11 bases between. CDR3 size: 13 residues. The CDR3 nucleotides are TGTGCCAGCAAACCGACCCGACAAGAGACCCAGTACTTC. Protein sequence: CASKPTRQETQYF.

The genes are TRBV11-2 and TRBJ2-5; TRBD1 agrees at 8 bases. Per the germline V gene, CDR1 is SGHAT and CDR2 is FQNNGV. CDR3 length equals 15 residues. Losses at the gene ends were 5 bases for V and 2 bases for J; bases not matched to a gene: 7. The CDR3 nucleotides read TGTGCCAGCAGCGGTCCCGGGACAGGACAAGAGACCCAGTACTTC. Protein sequence: CASSGPGTGQETQYF.

V and J are TRBV3-1 (or the pseudogene TRBV3-2) and TRBJ2-1; D remains ambiguous. Trimming removed 2 bases at V and 4 bases at J, with 15 bases between. From germline, CDR1 is LGHDT and CDR2 YNNKEL (reference sequence). The CDR3 runs 16 residues. CDR3 sequence: CASSQSYRRLYNEQFF. DNA of the CDR3: TGTGCCAGCAGCCAAAGTTACCGGCGCCTGTACAATGAGCAGTTCTTC.

CDR3 amino acids: CASSLWDSGTDTQYF. CDR3 nucleotide sequence: TGTGCCAGCAGCTTATGGGATAGCGGCACAGATACGCAGTATTTT. This chain uses TRBV11-2 with TRBJ2-3; perhaps TRBD2 as D (5 bases). The V and J ends lost 2 bases and 1 base respectively, with 10 bases between them. The germline V gene encodes CDR1 SGHAT and CDR2 FQNNGV. The CDR3 consists of 15 residues.

The chain employs TRBV12-3 or TRBV12-4 and TRBJ1-1; 7 nucleotides line up with TRBD1. V lost 5 bases and J lost 5; bases outside the gene matches: 5. There are 13 residues in the CDR3. CDR3 region: CASSQRQGTEAFF. The CDR3 DNA is TGTGCCAGCAGTCAACGACAGGGAACTGAAGCTTTCTTT.

The chain is built from TRBV7-9 and TRBJ2-1; D uncertain. The V gene lost 4 bases and the J gene lost 8 bases, with 18 bases spanning the gap. This CDR3 has 15 amino acids. Germline values: CDR1 SEHNR, CDR2 FQNEAQ (reference sequence). CDR3 bases: TGTGCCAGCAGCTGGACGGCCCCCCCTACCGATGAGCAGTTCTTC. It yields the protein CASSWTAPPTDEQFF.

This chain links TRBV19 with TRBJ1-5; D remains unclear. The CDR3 is 15 amino acids. V lost 1 base to trimming and J lost 4 bases, with 11 bases between them. Germline V CDR1 and CDR2: LNHDA, SQIVND (reference sequence). CDR3 residues: CASSIGWQPNQPQHF. CDR3 nucleotides: TGTGCCAGTAGTATAGGGTGGCAGCCAAATCAGCCCCAGCATTTT.

The chain uses TRBV19 and TRBJ1-5; a possible D gene is TRBD1 (5 bases). Trimming stripped 1 base from V and 3 bases from J, with 16 bases between. Germline loops: CDR1 LNHDA, CDR2 SQIVND (reference sequence). CDR3 length equals 17 residues. The DNA for the CDR3 is TGTGCCAGTAGTATAGGCCGGGGGGACCCCTACAATCAGCCCCAGCATTTT. Amino acid sequence: CASSIGRGDPYNQPQHF.

This clone was counted a single time. This chain links TRBV12-3 or TRBV12-4 with TRBJ1-2; 7 nucleotides line up with TRBD1. V lost 6 bases, J lost 4 bases, and 5 bases stayed unmatched. The CDR3 has 13 amino acids. In DNA form, the CDR3 reads TGTGCCAGCAGCCCGGACAGGTTCTATGGCTACACCTTC. This encodes CASSPDRFYGYTF.

The chain uses TRBV18 and TRBJ1-1; D possibly corresponds to TRBD1 (5 bases). CDR3 size: 13 residues. Germline loops: CDR1 KGHSH, CDR2 LQKENI. Trimming shortened V by 6 bases and J by 3 bases, and 11 bases separated the two germline ends. CDR3 sequence reads: CASSLGQDTEAFF. The CDR3 nucleotides are TGTGCCAGCTCGTTAGGACAAGACACTGAAGCTTTCTTT.

This chain uses TRBV10-3 with TRBJ2-2, with 8 nucleotides matching TRBD2. Germline assignment: CDR1 ENHRY and CDR2 SYGVKD. Trimming removed 8 bases from V and 5 bases from J; junction bases left unmatched: 7. CDR3 length equals 14 residues. The CDR3 is CAILAGGPTGELFF. DNA for the CDR3: TGTGCCATCCTGGCGGGGGGTCCTACCGGGGAGCTGTTTTTT.

The chain couples TRBV7-3 to TRBJ2-1; TRBD2 matches at 11 bases. J lost 4 bases, V lost 5 bases, and 4 bases had no gene match. The V gene's germline CDR1 is SGHTA and CDR2 FQGTGA. The CDR3 extends over 15 amino acids. The CDR3 loop is CASSLTSGTYNEQFF. CDR3 bases: TGTGCCAGCAGCCTGACTAGCGGGACTTACAATGAGCAGTTCTTC.

Here the CDR3 reads CASSPPGGPKGNTIYF. The CDR3 DNA follows: TGTGCCAGCTCACCACCTGGGGGGCCGAAAGGAAACACCATATATTTT. This chain links TRBV18 with TRBJ1-3, with D possibly TRBD1 on 6 matching bases. V gave up 0 bases and J gave up 4 bases, with 13 bases separating them. CDR1 and CDR2 (germline): KGHSH, LQKENI. This CDR3 region has 16 residues.

CDR3 sequence reads: CASSRGLAGGSDTQYF. DNA of the CDR3: TGTGCCAGTAGCCGCGGACTAGCGGGAGGTTCGGATACGCAGTATTTT. This chain connects TRBV19 to TRBJ2-3; 14 bases align to TRBD2. This CDR3 spans 16 amino acids. Germline CDR1 reads LNHDA; CDR2 reads SQIVND (reference sequence). The J segment lost 6 bases and the V segment lost 6 bases, leaving 8 bases of the junction unmatched.

This rearrangement joins TRBV6-5 to TRBJ2-5; TRBD1 matches at 8 bases. Germline assignment: CDR1 MNHEY and CDR2 SVGAGI. This CDR3 is 15 amino acids long. Unmatched junction bases numbered 13, after V lost 6 bases and J lost 7 bases. CDR3 sequence reads: CASRLTGQGLLTQYF. DNA for the CDR3: TGTGCCAGCAGACTAACAGGACAGGGCCTCTTGACCCAGTACTTC.

This chain uses TRBV27 with TRBJ2-1, with 11 bases that match TRBD2. Germline-derived CDR1 and CDR2 are MNHEY and SMNVEV (reference sequence). The ends lost 3 bases at V and 0 bases at J; junction bases unmatched: 7. The CDR3 covers 18 residues. The DNA for the CDR3 is TGTGCCAGCAGTTTTTCGGGGACTAGCGGTATCTCCTACAATGAGCAGTTCTTC. This encodes CASSFSGTSGISYNEQFF.

The rearrangement joins TRBV6-1 to TRBJ1-2, with D tentatively TRBD1 (6 bases). V lost 3 bases and J 6 bases, leaving 8 bases between the germline ends. CDR1 is MNHNS, CDR2 SASEGT, per germline. There are 12 residues in the CDR3. CDR3 bases: TGTGCCAGCAGTGACAGGGGCCATGGCTACACCTTC. It specifies CASSDRGHGYTF.

The chain carries TRBV5-1 and TRBJ2-1; unclear D gene. Between the trimmed V and J ends, which lost 4 bases and 0 bases, there was a span of 11 bases. Germline values: CDR1 SGHRS, CDR2 YFSETQ. CDR3 length: 15 residues. CDR3 nucleotides: TGCGCCAGCAGCCCCTCCTCTCCCTCCTACAATGAGCAGTTCTTC. This codes for CASSPSSPSYNEQFF.

V is TRBV5-1 and J is TRBJ1-2, with D unclear. The germline V gene has CDR1 SGHRS and CDR2 YFSETQ. This CDR3 contains 14 residues. V shed 0 bases and J shed 2 bases, with 8 bases lying between them. The CDR3 DNA follows: TGCGCCAGCAGCTTGGCAGAAGGGAACTATGGCTACACCTTC. This sequence encodes CASSLAEGNYGYTF.

This clone was detected only a few times. CDR3 sequence (DNA): TGTGCCAGCAGCCCCTCCAGCGGGAACCATGAGCAGTTCTTC. Residues: CASSPSSGNHEQFF. The chain employs TRBV7-3 and TRBJ2-1; 7 bases are a match to TRBD2. Trimming cost V 5 bases and J 8 bases; bases outside gene matches: 9. The germline CDR1 and CDR2 sequences are SGHTA and FQGTGA. The CDR3 runs 14 residues.

This sequence joins TRBV29-1 and TRBJ2-3; 7 bases are a match to TRBD1. The germline V gene has CDR1 SQVTM and CDR2 ANQGSEA. The V gene end was trimmed by 5 bases and the J gene end by 3 bases; junction bases not matched to a gene: 8. The CDR3 runs to 14 residues. Written as DNA, the CDR3 is TGCAGCGTTTCGCCGGGACAGAAAACAGATACGCAGTATTTT. Protein: CSVSPGQKTDTQYF.

This clone was found once. V usage is TRBV19 and J usage is TRBJ1-1, with a possible D match to TRBD1 (5 bases). The CDR3 totals 13 residues. Trimming took 4 bases from V and 0 from J, leaving 6 bases between them. CDR1 and CDR2 (germline): LNHDA, SQIVND (reference sequence). CDR3 sequence: CASSTQVNTEAFF. CDR3 coding DNA: TGTGCCAGTAGTACACAGGTGAACACTGAAGCTTTCTTT.

The V gene is TRBV3-1 (or the pseudogene TRBV3-2), the J gene TRBJ2-1; D is perhaps TRBD2 (5 bases). V was shortened by 4 bases and J by 13 bases, with 17 bases between the two germline ends. The germline gives CDR1 LGHDT, CDR2 YNNKEL (reference sequence). The CDR3 consists of 13 residues. CDR3 nucleotide sequence: TGTGCCAGCAGCCCGTACAAAAGCGGATCCCAGTTCTTC. Its protein is CASSPYKSGSQFF.

The chain carries TRBV5-6 and TRBJ2-5; 10 nucleotides line up with TRBD1. The V gene's germline CDR1 is SGHDT and CDR2 YYEEEE. Trimming removed 3 bases from V and 5 bases from J; junction bases left unmatched: 7. This CDR3 is built from 15 residues. The CDR3 DNA reads TGTGCCAGCAGCTCCGACAGGGGGCTTACCGAGACCCAGTACTTC. Translating gives CASSSDRGLTETQYF.

V and J are TRBV6-2 or TRBV6-3 and TRBJ2-1, with 14 bases that match TRBD2. V trimming: 2 bases; J trimming: 2 bases; junction bases outside the gene matches: 11. The germline gives CDR1 MNHEY, CDR2 SVGEGT. CDR3 length: 20 amino acids. CDR3 region: CASSYSYGTSGSSTYNEQFF. The CDR3 coding sequence is TGTGCCAGCAGTTACAGCTATGGGACTAGCGGGAGTAGCACCTACAATGAGCAGTTCTTC.

This rearrangement joins TRBV9 to TRBJ1-3; D remains ambiguous. The V gene's germline CDR1 is SGDLS and CDR2 YYNGEE. V was clipped by 3 bases and J by 0 bases, with 10 bases between them. CDR3 length: 15 amino acids. This CDR3 is CASSGSLNSGNTIYF. CDR3 DNA sequence: TGTGCCAGCAGCGGGTCCCTTAACTCTGGAAACACCATATATTTT.

This clone was seen a single time. V is TRBV5-4 and J is TRBJ2-5; maybe TRBD2 (7 bases). Trimming removed 2 bases from V and 4 bases from J, with 12 bases in between. CDR1 and CDR2 (germline): SGHNT, YYREEE (reference sequence). CDR3 length equals 14 residues. In nucleotides, the CDR3 is TGTGCCAGCAGCTTACTGGGAGGGGGAGAGACCCAGTACTTC. This translates into CASSLLGGGETQYF. The full variable domain, rest sourced from reference TRBV5-4 and TRBJ2-5, is ETGVTQSPTHLIKTRGQQVTLRCSSQSGHNTVSWYQQALGQGPQFIFQYYREEENGRGNFPPRFSGLQFPNYSSELNVNALELDDSALYLCASSLLGGGETQYFGPGTRLLVL.

V is TRBV24-1 and J is TRBJ2-7, with a weak D call TRBD2 (6 bases). Germline CDR1 KGHDR, CDR2 SFDVKD. V was pared by 4 bases and J by 1 base, with 16 bases between. This CDR3 has 16 amino acids. The CDR3 DNA follows: TGTGCCACCAGTGAAGCGGGTGTATCAGATTCCTACGAGCAGTACTTC. This encodes CATSEAGVSDSYEQYF.